Sequencing of this TCR beta chain was carried out in a study of T cells in Graves' hyperthyroidism and ophthalmopathy. Notes on the study in general: Most thyroid-expanded clonotypes above 0.001 were also found in blood.

At least ten counts were recorded for this clonotype. No antigen is known for it. Amplification targeted TCR beta CDR3 regions from RNA transcripts. An initial round of RT-PCR targeting the TCR CDR3 relied on the HTBI primer set. TCRdb re-called the multiplex PCR reads with MiXCR, one entry per CDR3 protein. The table includes 500,000 to 650,000 distinct CDR3 sequences, around 13% detected once. Exclusions: uncontrolled infection, other autoimmune disease, pregnancy, lactation. Fresh peripheral blood, 10 ml, was the source of the PBMCs. The origin of this receptor is a woman between 45 and 65 years old with Graves' ophthalmopathy. Specimen: blood.

CDR3 amino acids: CASSRRQGYYEQYF. In DNA, the CDR3 is TGTGCCAGCAGCCGAAGACAGGGGTACTACGAGCAGTACTTC. V and J are TRBV28 and TRBJ2-7; 8 bases line up with TRBD1. The CDR3 runs 14 residues. With V trimmed by 6 bases and J by 3 bases, 7 bases remained unmatched. Germline assignment: CDR1 MDHEN and CDR2 SYDVKM.